A selection of T cell receptor beta chains follows, all from one sample in a study of cytomegalovirus exposure and HLA in healthy donors. Produced via immunoSEQ multiplex PCR; TCRdb's table is partial and in-frame only. The sample shows roughly 270,000 clones, more than 75% of them seen only once. Sequencing was carried out using PBMCs. All receptors derive from a woman under 30 in good health and CMV-seronegative. CDR3s include the opening cysteine and the closing phenylalanine or tryptophan. The order of the fields is V gene, clone size, CDR3 length, D gene, J gene, CDR3 protein, CDR3 DNA. A D gene is named only where the DNA matches it firmly. Only some rows state a clone size, as once, few, many or a class for expanded clones.

v_call: TRBV1; clone_size: .; cdr3_length: 13; d_call: .; j_call: TRBJ2-3; cdr3_aa: CTSSFRVSDTQYF; cdr3_nt: TGCACCAGCAGTTTCAGGGTATCAGATACGCAGTATTTT
v_call: TRBV18; clone_size: .; cdr3_length: 14; d_call: .; j_call: TRBJ2-7; cdr3_aa: CASSPVNRAYEQYF; cdr3_nt: TGTGCCAGCTCACCGGTTAACAGGGCCTACGAGCAGTACTTC
v_call: TRBV5-4; clone_size: .; cdr3_length: 18; d_call: .; j_call: TRBJ1-6; cdr3_aa: CASSLHKPTGTYNSPLHF; cdr3_nt: TGTGCCAGCAGCTTACACAAACCGACAGGCACATATAATTCACCCCTCCACTTT
v_call: TRBV6-1; clone_size: .; cdr3_length: 14; d_call: .; j_call: TRBJ2-1; cdr3_aa: CASSGQLDYNEQFF; cdr3_nt: TGTGCCAGCAGCGGACAGCTCGACTACAATGAGCAGTTCTTC
v_call: TRBV5-1; clone_size: .; cdr3_length: 12; d_call: .; j_call: TRBJ1-1; cdr3_aa: CASSLGYTEAFF; cdr3_nt: TGCGCCAGCAGCTTGGGTTATACTGAAGCTTTCTTT
v_call: TRBV30; clone_size: .; cdr3_length: 15; d_call: TRBD2; j_call: TRBJ2-1; cdr3_aa: CAWSPGLAAYNEQFF; cdr3_nt: TGTGCCTGGAGTCCGGGGCTAGCGGCCTACAATGAGCAGTTCTTC
v_call: TRBV28; clone_size: .; cdr3_length: 12; d_call: .; j_call: TRBJ1-1; cdr3_aa: CASSEFNTEAFF; cdr3_nt: TGTGCCAGCAGTGAGTTTAACACTGAAGCTTTCTTT
v_call: TRBV6-5; clone_size: .; cdr3_length: 16; d_call: .; j_call: TRBJ2-3; cdr3_aa: CASSSGSALGTDTQYF; cdr3_nt: TGTGCCAGCAGTTCCGGGAGCGCTCTTGGCACAGATACGCAGTATTTT
v_call: TRBV7-2; clone_size: .; cdr3_length: 17; d_call: TRBD2; j_call: TRBJ2-1; cdr3_aa: CASSFNPPGLAYNEQFF; cdr3_nt: TGTGCCAGCAGCTTTAATCCACCGGGACTAGCCTACAATGAGCAGTTCTTC
v_call: TRBV28; clone_size: .; cdr3_length: 11; d_call: .; j_call: TRBJ2-1; cdr3_aa: CASTVWGPSFF; cdr3_nt: TGTGCCAGCACAGTCTGGGGCCCCTCGTTCTTC
v_call: TRBV9; clone_size: .; cdr3_length: 13; d_call: .; j_call: TRBJ1-3; cdr3_aa: CASSPSSGNTIYF; cdr3_nt: TGTGCCAGCAGCCCGAGCTCTGGAAACACCATATATTTT
v_call: TRBV25-1; clone_size: .; cdr3_length: 14; d_call: .; j_call: TRBJ1-1; cdr3_aa: CASSIQGQNTEAFF; cdr3_nt: TGTGCCAGCAGTATACAGGGTCAGAACACTGAAGCTTTCTTT
v_call: TRBV10-3; clone_size: .; cdr3_length: 15; d_call: TRBD1; j_call: TRBJ1-2; cdr3_aa: CAISETPGQNYGYTF; cdr3_nt: TGTGCCATCAGTGAGACACCGGGACAGAACTATGGCTACACCTTC
v_call: TRBV10-1; clone_size: .; cdr3_length: 15; d_call: TRBD1; j_call: TRBJ1-3; cdr3_aa: CASSNDRVNGNTIYF; cdr3_nt: TGCGCCAGCAGTAACGACAGGGTGAATGGAAACACCATATATTTT
v_call: TRBV13; clone_size: .; cdr3_length: 17; d_call: TRBD2; j_call: TRBJ2-3; cdr3_aa: CASSSLLLAGETDTQYF; cdr3_nt: TGTGCCAGCAGCTCCCTGCTACTAGCGGGAGAAACAGATACGCAGTATTTT
v_call: TRBV29-1; clone_size: .; cdr3_length: 13; d_call: TRBD1; j_call: TRBJ1-4; cdr3_aa: CSATTGAHEKLFF; cdr3_nt: TGCAGCGCCACGACAGGGGCACATGAAAAACTGTTTTTT
v_call: TRBV10-2; clone_size: .; cdr3_length: 12; d_call: TRBD1; j_call: TRBJ2-7; cdr3_aa: CATFRGPDEQYF; cdr3_nt: TGCGCCACATTCAGGGGGCCCGACGAGCAGTACTTC
v_call: TRBV28; clone_size: once; cdr3_length: 18; d_call: .; j_call: TRBJ1-5; cdr3_aa: CASSLGGGVRYSNQPQHF; cdr3_nt: TGTGCCAGCAGTCTAGGAGGCGGCGTACGATATAGCAATCAGCCCCAGCATTTT
v_call: TRBV6-6; clone_size: few; cdr3_length: 12; d_call: .; j_call: TRBJ2-7; cdr3_aa: CASSYSDSKQYF; cdr3_nt: TGTGCCAGCAGTTACTCGGACAGCAAGCAGTACTTC
v_call: TRBV5-6; clone_size: once; cdr3_length: 12; d_call: .; j_call: TRBJ2-5; cdr3_aa: CASSSPLETQYF; cdr3_nt: TGTGCCAGCAGCTCCCCCCTTGAGACCCAGTACTTC
v_call: TRBV7-8; clone_size: .; cdr3_length: 16; d_call: .; j_call: TRBJ2-4; cdr3_aa: CASSLERELAKNIQYF; cdr3_nt: TGTGCCAGCAGCTTAGAGAGGGAGCTAGCCAAAAACATTCAGTACTTC
v_call: TRBV15; clone_size: .; cdr3_length: 15; d_call: .; j_call: TRBJ2-1; cdr3_aa: CATSSDRSSYNEQFF; cdr3_nt: TGTGCCACCAGCAGCGATCGGTCCTCCTACAATGAGCAGTTCTTC
v_call: TRBV11-1; clone_size: .; cdr3_length: 15; d_call: TRBD1; j_call: TRBJ2-5; cdr3_aa: CASSFLGTGVGTQYF; cdr3_nt: TGTGCCAGCAGCTTTCTCGGGACAGGTGTGGGGACCCAGTACTTC
v_call: TRBV28; clone_size: once; cdr3_length: 14; d_call: .; j_call: TRBJ1-5; cdr3_aa: CARSGQPCDQPQHF; cdr3_nt: TGTGCCAGGTCCGGACAGCCATGCGATCAGCCCCAGCATTTT
v_call: TRBV28; clone_size: .; cdr3_length: 13; d_call: TRBD2; j_call: TRBJ2-1; cdr3_aa: CASSLAGVNEQFF; cdr3_nt: TGTGCCAGCAGTTTAGCGGGGGTCAATGAGCAGTTCTTC
v_call: TRBV27; clone_size: .; cdr3_length: 13; d_call: .; j_call: TRBJ1-2; cdr3_aa: CASSLRGRYGYTF; cdr3_nt: TGTGCCAGCAGTTTACGAGGGCGTTATGGCTACACCTTC
v_call: TRBV25-1; clone_size: .; cdr3_length: 14; d_call: TRBD2; j_call: TRBJ2-3; cdr3_aa: CASSEWGGTDTQYF; cdr3_nt: TGTGCCAGCAGTGAATGGGGGGGAACAGATACGCAGTATTTT
v_call: TRBV21-1; clone_size: .; cdr3_length: 19; d_call: .; j_call: TRBJ2-7; cdr3_aa: CASRTQLAGGPRGHYEQYF; cdr3_nt: TGTGCCAGCAGAACACAACTAGCGGGAGGCCCGAGGGGGCACTACGAGCAGTACTTC
v_call: TRBV6-5; clone_size: .; cdr3_length: 13; d_call: .; j_call: TRBJ2-7; cdr3_aa: CASSYSEGYEQYF; cdr3_nt: TGTGCCAGCAGTTACTCGGAGGGCTACGAGCAGTACTTC
v_call: TRBV9; clone_size: .; cdr3_length: 17; d_call: TRBD1; j_call: TRBJ1-1; cdr3_aa: CASSVGGTGVGNTEAFF; cdr3_nt: TGTGCCAGCAGCGTAGGCGGGACAGGGGTGGGGAACACTGAAGCTTTCTTT
v_call: TRBV25-1; clone_size: .; cdr3_length: 18; d_call: TRBD1; j_call: TRBJ2-1; cdr3_aa: CASGRTGGAGGAYNEQFF; cdr3_nt: TGTGCCAGCGGGAGGACAGGGGGCGCAGGGGGGGCCTACAATGAGCAGTTCTTC
v_call: TRBV7-3; clone_size: .; cdr3_length: 13; d_call: TRBD1; j_call: TRBJ2-1; cdr3_aa: CASSLGQGNEQFF; cdr3_nt: TGTGCCAGCAGCTTAGGACAGGGCAATGAGCAGTTCTTC
v_call: TRBV25-1; clone_size: few; cdr3_length: 15; d_call: .; j_call: TRBJ2-1; cdr3_aa: CASSVGGGATNEQFF; cdr3_nt: TGTGCCAGCAGTGTTGGAGGGGGCGCAACCAATGAGCAGTTCTTC
v_call: TRBV27; clone_size: .; cdr3_length: 14; d_call: TRBD1; j_call: TRBJ2-1; cdr3_aa: CASSVFGTANEQFF; cdr3_nt: TGTGCCAGCAGTGTGTTTGGGACAGCGAATGAGCAGTTCTTC
v_call: TRBV30; clone_size: few; cdr3_length: 12; d_call: .; j_call: TRBJ2-1; cdr3_aa: CAWSAIDNEQFF; cdr3_nt: TGTGCCTGGAGTGCCATAGACAATGAGCAGTTCTTC
v_call: TRBV2; clone_size: .; cdr3_length: 15; d_call: .; j_call: TRBJ2-7; cdr3_aa: CASTLFLDYKYEQYF; cdr3_nt: TGTGCCAGCACCTTGTTCTTGGACTACAAATACGAGCAGTACTTC
v_call: TRBV30; clone_size: .; cdr3_length: 14; d_call: .; j_call: TRBJ1-1; cdr3_aa: CAWSVSLYNTEAFF; cdr3_nt: TGTGCCTGGAGTGTTTCTCTTTATAACACTGAAGCTTTCTTT
v_call: TRBV27; clone_size: .; cdr3_length: 15; d_call: .; j_call: TRBJ1-1; cdr3_aa: CASSYLGRFNTEAFF; cdr3_nt: TGTGCCAGCAGTTATTTGGGCAGGTTTAACACTGAAGCTTTCTTT
v_call: TRBV15; clone_size: .; cdr3_length: 17; d_call: .; j_call: TRBJ1-5; cdr3_aa: CATSSMFREAGTKPQHF; cdr3_nt: TGTGCCACCAGCAGTATGTTTCGGGAGGCCGGAACCAAGCCCCAGCATTTT
v_call: TRBV28; clone_size: once; cdr3_length: 14; d_call: TRBD1; j_call: TRBJ1-2; cdr3_aa: CASSLAGGNGGYTF; cdr3_nt: TGTGCCAGCAGTTTGGCAGGGGGCAATGGGGGCTACACCTTC
v_call: TRBV29-1; clone_size: .; cdr3_length: 11; d_call: TRBD2; j_call: TRBJ2-1; cdr3_aa: CSASGSNEQFF; cdr3_nt: TGCAGCGCTAGCGGGAGTAATGAGCAGTTCTTC
v_call: TRBV28; clone_size: .; cdr3_length: 14; d_call: .; j_call: TRBJ1-1; cdr3_aa: CASSQEGRATEAFF; cdr3_nt: TGTGCCAGCAGTCAAGAGGGGAGGGCCACTGAAGCTTTCTTT
v_call: TRBV7-9; clone_size: .; cdr3_length: 17; d_call: TRBD1; j_call: TRBJ1-6; cdr3_aa: CASSPPVPGQADSPLHF; cdr3_nt: TGTGCCAGCAGCCCCCCGGTTCCGGGACAGGCTGATTCACCCCTCCACTTT
v_call: TRBV6-6; clone_size: .; cdr3_length: 14; d_call: TRBD2; j_call: TRBJ2-1; cdr3_aa: CASSSGGRINEQFF; cdr3_nt: TGTGCCAGCAGTTCCGGGGGGAGGATCAATGAGCAGTTCTTC
v_call: TRBV10-1; clone_size: few; cdr3_length: 15; d_call: .; j_call: TRBJ2-1; cdr3_aa: CASSVWGVSYNEQFF; cdr3_nt: TGCGCCAGCAGTGTTTGGGGGGTGTCCTACAATGAGCAGTTCTTC
v_call: TRBV27; clone_size: .; cdr3_length: 14; d_call: .; j_call: TRBJ2-7; cdr3_aa: CASSSPEQGYEQYF; cdr3_nt: TGTGCCAGCAGTTCCCCAGAACAGGGCTACGAGCAGTACTTC
v_call: TRBV27; clone_size: .; cdr3_length: 14; d_call: .; j_call: TRBJ1-2; cdr3_aa: CASSSRGMDYGYTF; cdr3_nt: TGTGCCAGCAGTTCAAGGGGGATGGACTATGGCTACACCTTC
v_call: TRBV6-5; clone_size: .; cdr3_length: 14; d_call: .; j_call: TRBJ1-1; cdr3_aa: CASSYSSVNTEAFF; cdr3_nt: TGTGCCAGCAGTTACTCGAGTGTGAACACTGAAGCTTTCTTT
v_call: TRBV13; clone_size: .; cdr3_length: 17; d_call: TRBD1; j_call: TRBJ2-7; cdr3_aa: CASSLVRTGGTIHEQYF; cdr3_nt: TGTGCCAGCAGCTTAGTGCGGACAGGGGGCACTATCCACGAGCAGTACTTC
v_call: TRBV2; clone_size: once; cdr3_length: 14; d_call: .; j_call: TRBJ2-1; cdr3_aa: CASSTAVGLGEQFF; cdr3_nt: TGTGCCAGCAGTACCGCAGTGGGCCTCGGTGAGCAGTTCTTC
v_call: TRBV5-6; clone_size: .; cdr3_length: 19; d_call: TRBD2; j_call: TRBJ2-1; cdr3_aa: CASSLGPFGGRAAYNEQFF; cdr3_nt: TGTGCCAGCAGCTTAGGCCCGTTTGGCGGGAGGGCCGCCTACAATGAGCAGTTCTTC
v_call: TRBV4-1; clone_size: .; cdr3_length: 20; d_call: TRBD2; j_call: TRBJ2-7; cdr3_aa: CASSQGGTADLAGVGYEQYF; cdr3_nt: TGCGCCAGCAGCCAAGGGGGGACGGCGGACCTAGCGGGAGTCGGGTACGAGCAGTACTTC
v_call: TRBV23-1; clone_size: .; cdr3_length: 13; d_call: .; j_call: TRBJ1-1; cdr3_aa: CASSQTGNTEAFF; cdr3_nt: TGCGCCAGCAGTCAGACGGGAAACACTGAAGCTTTCTTT